These T cell receptor beta chains were read from a single sample in a study of graft-versus-host responses after intestinal transplantation. Produced via immunoSEQ multiplex PCR; TCRdb's table is partial and in-frame only. Of approximately 85,000 clones in the sample, under 95% were seen once. These receptors' antigens are unknown. This material consisted of unstimulated CD8+ T cells sorted from spleen or lymph node cells, taken before transplant. These receptors were obtained from a human donor who was the organ donor for an intestinal transplant. Both conserved end residues are part of each CDR3. Fields, in order: D gene, CDR3 length, V gene, J gene, clone size, CDR3 DNA, CDR3 protein. A D gene is named only where the DNA matches it firmly. Clone size is stated in some rows and not others, as once, few, many or a class when expanded.

D: NA
length: 15
V: TRBV7-6
J: TRBJ1-4
size: NA
DNA: TGTGCCAGCAGCCCCCACCGGGCAACTAATGAAAAACTGTTTTTT
CDR3: CASSPHRATNEKLFF

D: NA
length: 15
V: TRBV7-9
J: TRBJ1-3
size: NA
DNA: TGTGCCAGCAGCGAAGAGGGGAGCTCTGGAAACACCATATATTTT
CDR3: CASSEEGSSGNTIYF

D: NA
length: 12
V: TRBV4-1
J: TRBJ2-7
size: NA
DNA: TGCGCCAGCAGCCAATTTGGGGACGAGCAGTACTTC
CDR3: CASSQFGDEQYF

D: NA
length: 13
V: TRBV7-3
J: TRBJ2-1
size: NA
DNA: TGTGCCAGCAGCTTGGACAGCGCTCGAGAGCAGTTCTTC
CDR3: CASSLDSAREQFF

D: NA
length: 16
V: TRBV9
J: TRBJ1-2
size: once
DNA: TGTGCCAGCAGCTCGTCCCGGGACGGTGGGCGCTATGGCTACACCTTC
CDR3: CASSSSRDGGRYGYTF

D: NA
length: 14
V: TRBV27
J: TRBJ2-1
size: medium-sized
DNA: TGTGCCAGCAGTGTGGGGAGCTCCTACAATGAGCAGTTCTTC
CDR3: CASSVGSSYNEQFF

D: NA
length: 13
V: TRBV4-1
J: TRBJ1-1
size: NA
DNA: TGCGCCAGCAGCCAAGTTGGGGGACCTGAAGCTTTCTTT
CDR3: CASSQVGGPEAFF

D: NA
length: 14
V: TRBV7-9
J: TRBJ2-5
size: NA
DNA: TGTGCCAGCAGCGAAGACAGGTTTCAAGAGACCCAGTACTTC
CDR3: CASSEDRFQETQYF

D: TRBD2
length: 16
V: TRBV4-1
J: TRBJ2-1
size: NA
DNA: TGCGCCAGCAGCCAACCCTGGGCTAGCGGTTACAATGAGCAGTTCTTC
CDR3: CASSQPWASGYNEQFF

D: NA
length: 14
V: TRBV5-6
J: TRBJ2-3
size: NA
DNA: TGTGCCAGCAGCCCCGGGACTAGCACAGATACGCAGTATTTT
CDR3: CASSPGTSTDTQYF

D: TRBD1
length: 17
V: TRBV5-1
J: TRBJ2-7
size: once
DNA: TGCGCCAGCAGCATAGGGACAGGGGGACCCTTCTCCTACGAGCAGTACTTC
CDR3: CASSIGTGGPFSYEQYF

D: TRBD2
length: 16
V: TRBV6-5
J: TRBJ2-1
size: once
DNA: TGTGCCAGCAGTTCTCCTACTAGCGGGAAGGGTGGTGAGCAGTTCTTC
CDR3: CASSSPTSGKGGEQFF

D: NA
length: 13
V: TRBV7-9
J: TRBJ2-1
size: NA
DNA: TGTGCCAGCAGCACCGGTCCCTACGGTGAGCAGTTCTTC
CDR3: CASSTGPYGEQFF

D: NA
length: 15
V: TRBV30
J: TRBJ1-5
size: NA
DNA: TGTGCCTGGACATCCCCCGGGACGGTACATCAGCCCCAGCATTTT
CDR3: CAWTSPGTVHQPQHF

D: NA
length: 14
V: TRBV18
J: TRBJ2-3
size: NA
DNA: TGTGCCAGCTCACCACCGCACGGGGAAGATACGCAGTATTTT
CDR3: CASSPPHGEDTQYF

D: NA
length: 17
V: TRBV29-1
J: TRBJ2-3
size: once
DNA: TGCAGCGTCGATGGCTATCTACCACCCACTAGCACAGATACGCAGTATTTT
CDR3: CSVDGYLPPTSTDTQYF

D: NA
length: 12
V: TRBV6-5
J: TRBJ1-4
size: NA
DNA: TGTGCCAGCGGCCACATAGATGAAAAACTGTTTTTT
CDR3: CASGHIDEKLFF

D: NA
length: 17
V: TRBV4-1
J: TRBJ1-5
size: NA
DNA: TGCGCCAGCAGCCTCCGCCCGCTTGTACTAGGCAATCAGCCCCAGCATTTT
CDR3: CASSLRPLVLGNQPQHF